The 19 T cell receptor beta chains below come from one sample, sequenced in a study of T cells after yellow fever vaccination. TCRdb used MiXCR to reprocess the 5' RACE reads, holding one entry per CDR3 protein. The sample lists some 350,000 distinct CDR3 sequences; 6.2% were seen once. This sample comprised PBMCs, obtained 5 days after the yellow fever booster vaccination. The origin of the receptors is a man under 40 who received the YFV17D yellow fever vaccine.

Many counts were recorded for this clonotype. The CDR3 coding sequence is TGTGCCAGCAGCTTATCACTAGCGTACTACAATGAGCAGTTCTTC. This codes for CASSLSLAYYNEQFF. The V gene is TRBV7-6, the J gene TRBJ2-1, with 7 bases matching TRBD2. Germline assignment: CDR1 SGHVS and CDR2 FNYEAQ. V dropped 2 bases and J dropped 3; count of bases not matched to a gene: 4. This CDR3 is 15 amino acids long.

This clonotype was recorded at least ten times. This chain links TRBV5-6 with TRBJ2-5; 7 nucleotides line up with TRBD2. The CDR3 has 13 amino acids. Germline-derived CDR1 and CDR2 are SGHDT and YYEEEE. V lost 7 bases, J lost 4 bases, and 7 bases stayed unmatched. The CDR3 here is CASFGGGVETQYF. DNA of the CDR3: TGTGCCAGCTTTGGCGGGGGTGTAGAGACCCAGTACTTC.

V gene TRBV30 combines with J gene TRBJ2-1, with D perhaps being TRBD1 or TRBD2 (6 bases each). In germline, CDR1 is GTSNPN, CDR2 SVGIG (reference sequence). The CDR3 has 13 amino acids. V was cut by 8 bases and J by 0 bases, with 11 bases left in between. DNA for the CDR3: TGTGCCCTGGGGGGCAGCTCCTACAATGAGCAGTTCTTC. It yields the protein CALGGSSYNEQFF.

This clonotype came up many times. The rearrangement joins TRBV5-5 to TRBJ1-1; unclear D gene. V lost 0 bases, J lost 1 base, and 7 bases lay in between. Germline loops: CDR1 SGHKS, CDR2 YYEKEE (reference sequence). The CDR3 is 14 residues long. The CDR3 reads CASSLANPNTEAFF. For the CDR3, the DNA is TGTGCCAGCAGCTTGGCAAATCCGAACACTGAAGCTTTCTTT.

This clonotype occurred many times. The CDR3 DNA follows: TGCAGCGTTTCTCTAGCGGGCACCTACGAGCAGTACTTC. Protein: CSVSLAGTYEQYF. V usage is TRBV29-1 and J usage is TRBJ2-7; 8 bases agree with TRBD2. Germline V gene lookup returns CDR1 SQVTM and CDR2 ANQGSEA. The CDR3 length is 13 residues. With V trimmed by 5 bases and J by 2 bases, 5 bases remained unmatched.

This clonotype was seen repeatedly, ten times or more. This chain links TRBV5-1 with TRBJ2-7; no reliable D call. Germline-derived CDR1 and CDR2 are SGHRS and YFSETQ. V lost 4 bases to trimming and J lost 7 bases, with 12 bases between them. This CDR3 is built from 12 residues. The CDR3 DNA follows: TGCGCCAGCAGCGGGTTAGGTCGGGAGCAGTACTTC. This translates into CASSGLGREQYF.

This clonotype was detected many times. For the CDR3, the DNA is TGCAGTGCTAGGGCGGGAGCGGTCACCGGGGAGCTGTTTTTT. As protein: CSARAGAVTGELFF. V is TRBV20-1 and J is TRBJ2-2, with TRBD2 matching 7 bases. Germline trimming cut 3 bases from V and 4 bases from J; bases unmatched to any gene: 5. CDR1 is DFQATT and CDR2 is SNEGSKA in the germline V gene (reference sequence). CDR3 size: 14 residues.

The chain employs TRBV24-1 and TRBJ2-1; 8 nucleotides match TRBD1. Germline CDR1 is KGHDR and CDR2 is SFDVKD. Losses at the gene ends were 6 bases for V and 13 bases for J; bases not matched to a gene: 10. The CDR3 length is 13 residues. The CDR3 sequence: CATSRSGGQDQFF. CDR3 nucleotides: TGTGCCACCAGTAGAAGTGGGGGACAGGACCAGTTCTTC.

The table lists this clonotype with many counts. V usage is TRBV5-1 and J usage is TRBJ2-2; no firm D call. The CDR3 length is 14 residues. Germline V gene lookup returns CDR1 SGHRS and CDR2 YFSETQ. V lost 0 bases, J lost 3 bases, and 6 bases lay in between. The CDR3 DNA follows: TGCGCCAGCAGCTTGGTGGCGTACACCGGGGAGCTGTTTTTT. This encodes CASSLVAYTGELFF.

In this sample, this clonotype turned up a few times. The V gene is TRBV11-2, the J gene TRBJ2-7; D is undetermined. Germline lookup yields CDR1 SGHAT and CDR2 FQNNGV. The CDR3 is 12 amino acids. V was shortened by 6 bases and J by 11 bases, with 17 bases between the two germline ends. CDR3: CASSSGFLSKYF. The DNA of the CDR3 is TGTGCCAGCAGTTCCGGTTTCCTAAGCAAGTACTTC.

This clonotype was seen at least ten times. The chain carries TRBV28 and TRBJ2-7, with TRBD1 matching 7 bases. V lost 5 bases, J lost 1 base, and 8 bases stayed unmatched. The CDR3 runs to 15 residues. The germline V gene encodes CDR1 MDHEN and CDR2 SYDVKM. The chain's CDR3 is CASSTQGRSSYEQYF. The CDR3 DNA sequence: TGTGCCAGCAGTACACAGGGGAGAAGTTCCTACGAGCAGTACTTC. The full variable domain, completed using reference TRBV28 and TRBJ2-7, is DVKVTQSSRYLVKRTGEKVFLECVQDMDHENMFWYRQDPGLGLRLIYFSYDVKMKEKGDIPEGYSVSREKKERFSLILESASTNQTSMYLCASSTQGRSSYEQYFGPGTRLTVT.

This clonotype appeared many times. The chain combines TRBV6-2 or TRBV6-3 with TRBJ2-1; no reliable D call. The CDR3 is 15 amino acids. Per the germline V gene, CDR1 is MNHEY and CDR2 is SVGEGT. Trimming cost V 2 bases and J 0 bases, with 8 bases left between them. The CDR3 bases are TGTGCCAGCAGTTACCTAGAAAGCTCCTACAATGAGCAGTTCTTC. Its protein is CASSYLESSYNEQFF.

This clonotype has at least ten counts. CDR3 DNA: TGTGCCAGCAGCTCCTATAGCGGGAGCACAGATACGCAGTATTTT. It encodes CASSSYSGSTDTQYF. The gene calls are TRBV7-3 and TRBJ2-3; 7 bases align to TRBD2. The V gene end was trimmed by 4 bases and the J gene end by 0 bases; junction bases not matched to a gene: 4. This CDR3 spans 15 amino acids. Looked up from germline, CDR1 is SGHTA and CDR2 is FQGTGA.

V usage is TRBV29-1 and J usage is TRBJ2-2, with D possibly being TRBD1 (6 bases). V shed 6 bases and J shed 0 bases, with 8 bases lying between them. CDR1 and CDR2 (germline): SQVTM, ANQGSEA. This CDR3 contains 13 residues. The CDR3 nucleotides read TGCAGCGTCTCAGGGGCGAACACCGGGGAGCTGTTTTTT. Residues: CSVSGANTGELFF.

This clonotype showed up just a few times. This chain uses TRBV24-1 with TRBJ2-6, with 9 bases matching TRBD1. CDR1 KGHDR and CDR2 SFDVKD come from the germline V gene. The CDR3 is made up of 18 amino acids. V was clipped by 3 bases and J by 1 base; unmatched bases: 6. The CDR3 region is CATSDTGTGRSGANVLTF. CDR3 coding DNA: TGTGCCACCAGTGATACCGGGACAGGGAGGTCTGGGGCCAACGTCCTGACTTTC.

This clonotype was seen repeatedly, ten times or more. The chain recombines TRBV6-5 with TRBJ1-4; TRBD1 agrees at 7 bases. Losses at the gene ends were 6 bases for V and 7 bases for J; bases not matched to a gene: 8. Per the germline V gene, CDR1 is MNHEY and CDR2 is SVGAGI. This CDR3 has 14 residues. The CDR3 region has the DNA TGTGCCAGCAGCTCCGAGGGGGCCTTTGAAAAACTGTTTTTT. Protein product: CASSSEGAFEKLFF.

This clonotype showed up many times. J is TRBJ2-5 and V is TRBV15, with a possible D match to TRBD1 (5 bases). The germline V gene has CDR1 LNHNV and CDR2 YYDKDF (reference sequence). This CDR3 spans 11 amino acids. Trimming stripped 10 bases from V and 0 bases from J, with 6 bases between. CDR3: CASRDQETQYF. The CDR3 coding sequence is TGTGCCAGCAGGGACCAAGAGACCCAGTACTTC.

This clonotype was seen ten or more times. The chain has TRBV12-3 or TRBV12-4 and TRBJ2-4; D possibly corresponds to TRBD2 (5 bases). The CDR3 is 14 residues long. The germline V and J ends were trimmed by 3 bases and 5 bases, with 11 bases remaining between them. The CDR3 bases are TGTGCCAGCAGTTTTTCGGGGATTGAAAACATTCAGTACTTC. Translated, it gives CASSFSGIENIQYF.

In its sample, this clonotype was seen many times. V is TRBV19 and J is TRBJ2-7, with 12 nucleotides matching TRBD2. V dropped 5 bases and J dropped 2; count of bases not matched to a gene: 4. Germline CDR1 reads LNHDA; CDR2 reads SQIVND (reference sequence). The CDR3 extends over 15 amino acids. CDR3 in amino acids: CASSRLAGETYEQYF. For the CDR3, the DNA is TGTGCCAGTAGTCGACTAGCGGGAGAGACCTACGAGCAGTACTTC.